The subject of this entry is one T cell receptor beta chain. There is no known antigen for this receptor. It has no much larger one-base neighbor in the sample; base qualities were not kept. The CDR3 sequence holds 12 residues, the cysteine and phenylalanine included. CDR3 DNA only is kept here, 36 bases in frame from base 1. CDR1 and CDR2, per the germline V gene, are SGHTA and FQGNSA. Trimming takes 5 bases from V and 7 bases from J, and the germline ends sit 9 bases apart. TCRbeta CDR3 regions were amplified from genomic DNA by means of the immunoSEQ Assay, a bias-controlled multiplex PCR. Regarding the original processing steps: The number of nucleated cells in each sample was estimated from the amplification of reference gene primers within the assay. To quantify the absolute abundance of each unique TCRbeta CDR3 rearrangement, sequence reads were collapsed and filtered. For each sample, productive Simpson clonality was calculated as the square root of Simpson's diversity index over productive rearrangements. Not all clones reach the TCRdb copy of this immuneACCESS table, which keeps in-frame sequences only. Checked studies attribute under half of the gap to unresolved V genes and leave the rest unexplained. V and J calls and clone size are as listed in that table; D and trimming were resolved from the DNA. Within this sample are about 190,000 clones, with about four fifths of them counted one time only. The ten largest clones add up to under 4% of the sample.

These data belong to a study of blood T cell repertoires in COVID-19 (dated by TCRdb to about 2020). As for the study more broadly: Samples from collaborators originated in the United States, Italy and Spain and spanned both the acute and convalescent phases of COVID-19. The material from the prospective study consisted of cDNA or gDNA derived from T cells, B-cell-depleted T cells, or PBMCs. The dataset comprised deeply sampled blood TCRbeta repertoires from subjects exposed to, actively infected with, or recovered from COVID-19. The repertoires were made available in a free public database intended to serve as a resource for research on the immune response to SARS-CoV-2. Samples were obtained from the ongoing ImmuneRACE study (first 160 participants) and from 1,254 subjects provided by 6 global collaborators. A de-identified subject ID, COVID-19 status, age in years and sex were almost always included in the sample metadata. HLA class I and class II types, where available, came from metadata supplied by the sample provider rather than from assay-based typing.

Here is what the overall study found, with its caveats: Clinical and demographic metadata were provided uncurated, with the amount varying by source and participant.

Participants in the prospective study were aged roughly 18 to 100 years, lived in about two dozen United States geographic areas, and enrolled through a virtual design. Cohort assignment in the prospective study relied on participant-reported clinical history from a screening survey and a study questionnaire. Recovered participants in ImmuneRACE Cohort 3 were defined by two consecutive negative NP/OP PCR tests, clearance by a healthcare professional, or resolution of symptoms. Mobile phlebotomists in the prospective study collected whole blood, serum and a nasopharyngeal or oropharyngeal swab from every participant. Prospective study participants could optionally give additional blood draws and questionnaires over an approximately two-month period. Prospective study blood samples were shipped either frozen or at room temperature before DNA extraction.

The sample was PBMCs or T cells enriched from blood (not recorded which). The receptor was derived from a woman younger than 45 who had recovered from COVID-19. The chain employs TRBV7-2 and TRBJ2-4; TRBD2 might be the D gene, on 5 matching bases. The CDR3 protein is CASSPGSNIQYF. In nucleotide form, the sequence is TGTGCCAGCAGCCCTGGGAGTAACATTCAGTACTTC.